The text below deals with one TCR beta chain. A read error may be the cause here, since a much bigger clone is one base away. The sample originates from a study of tumor-infiltrating lymphocytes in primary liver carcinoma. A constant-region primer primed TCR beta cDNA synthesis from roughly 510 ng of total RNA. Slightly modified ARM-PCR with three nested multiplex PCR rounds yielded TCR beta libraries. The study ran its first two PCR rounds for roughly 11 cycles each, using TRBV1-TRBV30 forward primers and a C-beta reverse primer. One entry per CDR3 protein results from TCRdb running MiXCR on the multiplex PCR reads. The sample shows approximately 340,000 distinct CDR3 sequences, approximately 64% of them seen only once. Germline DNA was also extracted, while the blood RNA originated from unsorted whole blood. CDR1 and CDR2 (germline): SGHVS, FQNEAQ. The V end lost 1 base, the J end lost 10 bases, and 8 bases lay between the germline ends. The CDR3 contains 12 residues.

The V gene is TRBV7-8, the J gene TRBJ1-3; D not certain. This clonotype originated in a man between 40 and 49 years old with primary liver carcinoma and hepatitis B virus infection. Sequenced material: peripheral blood. CDR3 coding DNA: TGTGCCAGCAGCTTAGACGTAAAGACCATATATTTT. It codes for CASSLDVKTIYF.